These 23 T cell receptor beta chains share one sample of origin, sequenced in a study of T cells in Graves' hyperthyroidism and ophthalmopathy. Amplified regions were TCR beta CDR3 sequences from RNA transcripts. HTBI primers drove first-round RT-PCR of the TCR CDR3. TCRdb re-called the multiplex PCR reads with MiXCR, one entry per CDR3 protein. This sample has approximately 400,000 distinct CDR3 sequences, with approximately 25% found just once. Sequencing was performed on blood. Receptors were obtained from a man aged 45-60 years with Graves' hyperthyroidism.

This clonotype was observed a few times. The CDR3 sequence is CASSYAPTGAGDEQYF. The CDR3 DNA follows: TGTGCCAGCAGTTACGCCCCTACAGGGGCCGGAGACGAGCAGTACTTC. The chain is built from TRBV6-2 or TRBV6-3 and TRBJ2-7; 7 bases agree with TRBD1. The CDR3 sequence is 16 residues long. The ends lost 2 bases at V and 5 bases at J; junction bases unmatched: 12. CDR1 MNHEY and CDR2 SVGEGT come from the germline V gene.

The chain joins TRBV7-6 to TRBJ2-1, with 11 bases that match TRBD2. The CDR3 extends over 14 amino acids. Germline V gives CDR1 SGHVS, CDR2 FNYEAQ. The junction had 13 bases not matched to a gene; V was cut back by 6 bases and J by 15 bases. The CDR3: CASSYSGRASRPFF. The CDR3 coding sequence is TGTGCCAGCAGTTATAGCGGGAGGGCTTCCCGCCCGTTCTTC. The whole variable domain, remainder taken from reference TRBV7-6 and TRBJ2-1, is GAGVSQSPRYKVTKRGQDVALRCDPISGHVSLYWYRQALGQGPEFLTYFNYEAQQDKSGLPNDRFSAERPEGSISTLTIQRTEQRDSAMYRCASSYSGRASRPFFGPGTRLTVL.

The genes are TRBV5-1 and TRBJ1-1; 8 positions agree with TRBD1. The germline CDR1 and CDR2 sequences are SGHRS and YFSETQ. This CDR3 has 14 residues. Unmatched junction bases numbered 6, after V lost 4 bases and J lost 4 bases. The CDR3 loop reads CASSTDRVGTEAFF. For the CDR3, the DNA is TGCGCCAGCAGCACGGACAGGGTGGGCACTGAAGCTTTCTTT. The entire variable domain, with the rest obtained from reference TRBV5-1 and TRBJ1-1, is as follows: KAGVTQTPRYLIKTRGQQVTLSCSPISGHRSVSWYQQTPGQGLQFLFEYFSETQRNKGNFPGRFSGRQFSNSRSEMNVSTLELGDSALYLCASSTDRVGTEAFFGQGTRLTVV.

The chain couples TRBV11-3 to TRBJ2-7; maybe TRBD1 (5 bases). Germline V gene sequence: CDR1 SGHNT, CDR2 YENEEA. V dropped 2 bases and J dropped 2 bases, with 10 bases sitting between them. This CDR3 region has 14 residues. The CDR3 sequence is CASSLKGDAYEQYF. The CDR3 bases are TGTGCCAGCAGCTTAAAAGGGGATGCCTACGAGCAGTACTTC.

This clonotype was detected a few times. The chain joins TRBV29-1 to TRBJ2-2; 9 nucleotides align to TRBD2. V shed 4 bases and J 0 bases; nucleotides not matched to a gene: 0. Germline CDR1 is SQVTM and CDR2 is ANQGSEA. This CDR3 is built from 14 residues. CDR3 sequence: CSVASGANTGELFF. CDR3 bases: TGCAGCGTTGCTAGCGGGGCGAACACCGGGGAGCTGTTTTTT.

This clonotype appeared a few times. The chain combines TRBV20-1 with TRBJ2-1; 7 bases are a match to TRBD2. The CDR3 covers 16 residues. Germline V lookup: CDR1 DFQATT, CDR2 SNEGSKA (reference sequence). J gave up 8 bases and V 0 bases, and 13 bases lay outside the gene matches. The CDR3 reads CSARDLTSDNRDEQFF. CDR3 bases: TGCAGTGCTAGAGATTTAACTAGCGACAATAGGGATGAGCAGTTCTTC.

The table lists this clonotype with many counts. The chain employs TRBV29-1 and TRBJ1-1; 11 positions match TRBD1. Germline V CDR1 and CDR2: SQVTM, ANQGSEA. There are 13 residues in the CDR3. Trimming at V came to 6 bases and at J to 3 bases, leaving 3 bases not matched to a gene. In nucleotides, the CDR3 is TGCAGCGTCCGGGACAGGGGGTACACTGAAGCTTTCTTT. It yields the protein CSVRDRGYTEAFF.

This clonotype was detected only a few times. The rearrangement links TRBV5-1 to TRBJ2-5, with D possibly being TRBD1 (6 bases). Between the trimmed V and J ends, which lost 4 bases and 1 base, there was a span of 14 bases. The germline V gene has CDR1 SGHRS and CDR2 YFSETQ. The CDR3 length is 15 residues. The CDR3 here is CASSPGLGAQETQYF. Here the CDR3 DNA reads TGCGCCAGCAGCCCTGGACTGGGGGCCCAAGAGACCCAGTACTTC.

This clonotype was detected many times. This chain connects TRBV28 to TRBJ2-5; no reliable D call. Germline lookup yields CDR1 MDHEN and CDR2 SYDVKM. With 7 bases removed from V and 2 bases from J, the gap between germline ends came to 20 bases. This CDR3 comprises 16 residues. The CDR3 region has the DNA TGTGCCAGCACCTCGGCCGATCTAGGGCAACAAGAGACCCAGTACTTC. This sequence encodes CASTSADLGQQETQYF. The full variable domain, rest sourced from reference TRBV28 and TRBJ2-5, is DVKVTQSSRYLVKRTGEKVFLECVQDMDHENMFWYRQDPGLGLRLIYFSYDVKMKEKGDIPEGYSVSREKKERFSLILESASTNQTSMYLCASTSADLGQQETQYFGPGTRLLVL.

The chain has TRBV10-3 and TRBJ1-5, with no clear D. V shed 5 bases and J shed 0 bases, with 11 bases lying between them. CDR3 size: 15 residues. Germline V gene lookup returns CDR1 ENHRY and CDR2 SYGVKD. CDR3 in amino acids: CAISSVGNSNQPQHF. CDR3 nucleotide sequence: TGTGCCATCAGTTCGGTAGGGAATAGCAATCAGCCCCAGCATTTT.

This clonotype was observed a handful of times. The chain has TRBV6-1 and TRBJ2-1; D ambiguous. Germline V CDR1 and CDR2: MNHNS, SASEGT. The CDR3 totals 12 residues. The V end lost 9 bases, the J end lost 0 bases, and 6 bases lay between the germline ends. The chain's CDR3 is CASDSSYNEQFF. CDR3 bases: TGTGCCAGTGACTCCTCCTACAATGAGCAGTTCTTC.

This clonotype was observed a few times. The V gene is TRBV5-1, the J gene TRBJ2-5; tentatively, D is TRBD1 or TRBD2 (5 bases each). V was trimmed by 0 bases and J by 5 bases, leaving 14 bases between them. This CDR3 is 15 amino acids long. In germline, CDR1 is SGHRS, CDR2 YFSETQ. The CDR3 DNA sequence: TGCGCCAGCAGCTTGGAGCGAGGGGCGGTGGAGACCCAGTACTTC. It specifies CASSLERGAVETQYF.

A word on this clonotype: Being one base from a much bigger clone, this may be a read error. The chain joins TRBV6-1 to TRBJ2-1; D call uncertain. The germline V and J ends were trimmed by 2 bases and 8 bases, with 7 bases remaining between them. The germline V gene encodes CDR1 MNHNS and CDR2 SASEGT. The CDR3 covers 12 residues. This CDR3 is CASSEKGHEQFF. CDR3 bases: TGTGCCAGCAGTGAAAAGGGCCATGAGCAGTTCTTC.

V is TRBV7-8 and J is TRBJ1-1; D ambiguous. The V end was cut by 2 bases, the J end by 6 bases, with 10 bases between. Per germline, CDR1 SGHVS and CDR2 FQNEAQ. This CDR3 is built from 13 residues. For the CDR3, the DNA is TGTGCCAGCAGCTTACTGCAGTCCTCTGAAGCTTTCTTT. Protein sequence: CASSLLQSSEAFF.

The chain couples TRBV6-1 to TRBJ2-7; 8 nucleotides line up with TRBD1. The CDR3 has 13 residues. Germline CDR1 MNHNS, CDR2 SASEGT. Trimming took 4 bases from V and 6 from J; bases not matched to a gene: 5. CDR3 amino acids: CASSVDRVGEQYF. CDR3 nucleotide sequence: TGTGCCAGCAGTGTGGACAGGGTAGGCGAGCAGTACTTC.

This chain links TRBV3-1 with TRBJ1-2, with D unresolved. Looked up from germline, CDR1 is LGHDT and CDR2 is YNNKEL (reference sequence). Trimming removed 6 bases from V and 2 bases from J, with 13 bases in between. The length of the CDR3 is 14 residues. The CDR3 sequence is CASSPMRENYGYTF. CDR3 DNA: TGTGCCAGCAGTCCCATGCGGGAAAACTATGGCTACACCTTC.

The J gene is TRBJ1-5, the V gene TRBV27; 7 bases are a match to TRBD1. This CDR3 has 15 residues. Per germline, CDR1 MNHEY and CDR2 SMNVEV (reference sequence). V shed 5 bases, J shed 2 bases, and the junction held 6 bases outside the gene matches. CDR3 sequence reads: CASSNRGGGNQPQHF. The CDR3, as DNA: TGTGCCAGCAGTAACAGGGGAGGAGGCAATCAGCCCCAGCATTTT.

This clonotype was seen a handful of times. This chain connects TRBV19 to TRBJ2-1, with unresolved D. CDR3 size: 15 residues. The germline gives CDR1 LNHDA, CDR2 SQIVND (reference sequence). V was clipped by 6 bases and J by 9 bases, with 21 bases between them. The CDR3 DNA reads TGTGCCAGTAGGCCACGACACGCTGCCTGGGGTGAGCAGTTCTTC. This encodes CASRPRHAAWGEQFF.

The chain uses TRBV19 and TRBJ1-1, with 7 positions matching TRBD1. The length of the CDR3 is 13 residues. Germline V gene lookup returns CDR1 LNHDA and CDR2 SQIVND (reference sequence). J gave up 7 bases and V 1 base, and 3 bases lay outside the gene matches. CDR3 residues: CASSIGDSSEAFF. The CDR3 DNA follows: TGTGCCAGTAGTATAGGGGACAGTAGTGAAGCTTTCTTT.

CDR3 DNA: TGCAGTGCTAGAGATGTGCCAAAGGGTGAGCAGTTCTTC. It translates to CSARDVPKGEQFF. This chain uses TRBV20-1 with TRBJ2-1; no definite D call. The germline V gene has CDR1 DFQATT and CDR2 SNEGSKA (reference sequence). Trimming shortened V by 0 bases and J by 9 bases, and 12 bases separated the two germline ends. The CDR3 has 13 amino acids.

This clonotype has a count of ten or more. CDR3 DNA: TGTGCCAGCAGGGGGACAGGGGCCGGTGGCTACACCTTC. Its protein product is CASRGTGAGGYTF. The V gene is TRBV2, the J gene TRBJ1-2, with 10 bases matching TRBD1. V shed 6 bases, J shed 7 bases, and the junction held 5 bases outside the gene matches. This CDR3 region has 13 residues. CDR1 is SNHLY, CDR2 FYNNEI, per germline.

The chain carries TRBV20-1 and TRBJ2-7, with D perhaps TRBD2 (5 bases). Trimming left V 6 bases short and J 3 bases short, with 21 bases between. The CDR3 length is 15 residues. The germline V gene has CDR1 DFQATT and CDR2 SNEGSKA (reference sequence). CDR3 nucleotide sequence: TGCAGTGCGACTCTGGCCTACGGGGTAGGCTACGAGCAGTACTTC. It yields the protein CSATLAYGVGYEQYF.

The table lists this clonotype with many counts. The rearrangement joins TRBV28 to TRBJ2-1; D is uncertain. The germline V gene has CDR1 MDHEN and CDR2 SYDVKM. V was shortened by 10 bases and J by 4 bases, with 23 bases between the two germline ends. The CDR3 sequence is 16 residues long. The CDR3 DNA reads TGTGCCACCACCACCCGCCGCGGTGGCCCTTACAATGAGCAGTTCTTC. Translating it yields CATTTRRGGPYNEQFF.